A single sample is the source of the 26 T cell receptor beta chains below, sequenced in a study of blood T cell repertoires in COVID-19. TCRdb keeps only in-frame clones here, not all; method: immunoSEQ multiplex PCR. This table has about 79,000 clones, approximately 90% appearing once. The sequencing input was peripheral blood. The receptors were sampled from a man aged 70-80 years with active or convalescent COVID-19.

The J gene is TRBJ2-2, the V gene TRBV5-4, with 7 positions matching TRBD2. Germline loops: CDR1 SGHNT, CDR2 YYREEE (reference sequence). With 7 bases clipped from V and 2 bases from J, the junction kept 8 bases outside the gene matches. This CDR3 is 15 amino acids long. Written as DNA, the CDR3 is TGTGCCAGCGGGGAGGGAGGGACCAACACCGGGGAGCTGTTTTTT. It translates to CASGEGGTNTGELFF.

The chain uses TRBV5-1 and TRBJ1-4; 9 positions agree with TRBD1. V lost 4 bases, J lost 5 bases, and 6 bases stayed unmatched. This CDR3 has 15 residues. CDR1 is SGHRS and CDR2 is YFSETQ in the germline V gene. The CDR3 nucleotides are TGCGCCAGCAGCCCTGGGACAGGGCGGAATGAAAAACTGTTTTTT. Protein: CASSPGTGRNEKLFF. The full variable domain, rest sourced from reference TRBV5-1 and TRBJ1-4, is KAGVTQTPRYLIKTRGQQVTLSCSPISGHRSVSWYQQTPGQGLQFLFEYFSETQRNKGNFPGRFSGRQFSNSRSEMNVSTLELGDSALYLCASSPGTGRNEKLFFGSGTQLSVL.

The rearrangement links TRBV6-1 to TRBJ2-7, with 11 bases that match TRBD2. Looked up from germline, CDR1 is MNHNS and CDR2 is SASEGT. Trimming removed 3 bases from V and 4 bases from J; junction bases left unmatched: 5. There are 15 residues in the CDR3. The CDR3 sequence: CASSEAGLAEYEQYF. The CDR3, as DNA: TGTGCCAGCAGTGAGGCGGGACTAGCGGAATACGAGCAGTACTTC.

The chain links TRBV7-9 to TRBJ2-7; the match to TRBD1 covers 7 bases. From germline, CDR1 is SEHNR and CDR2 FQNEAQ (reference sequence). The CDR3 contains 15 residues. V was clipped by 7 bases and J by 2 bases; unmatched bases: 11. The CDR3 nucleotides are TGTGCCAGCAACAACTACGGGACAGCAACCTACGAGCAGTACTTC. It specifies CASNNYGTATYEQYF.

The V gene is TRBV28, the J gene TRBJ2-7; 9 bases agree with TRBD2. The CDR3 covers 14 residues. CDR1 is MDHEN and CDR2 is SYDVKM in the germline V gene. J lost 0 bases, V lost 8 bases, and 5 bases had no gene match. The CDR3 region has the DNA TGTGCCAGCGTTTCTAGCGGGACCTCCTACGAGCAGTACTTC. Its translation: CASVSSGTSYEQYF.

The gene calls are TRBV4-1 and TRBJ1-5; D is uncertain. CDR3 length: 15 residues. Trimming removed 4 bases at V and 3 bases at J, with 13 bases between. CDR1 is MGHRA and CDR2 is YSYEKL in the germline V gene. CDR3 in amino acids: CASSLRYSTNQPQHF. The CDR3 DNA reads TGCGCCAGCAGCCTCCGCTACAGTACCAATCAGCCCCAGCATTTT.

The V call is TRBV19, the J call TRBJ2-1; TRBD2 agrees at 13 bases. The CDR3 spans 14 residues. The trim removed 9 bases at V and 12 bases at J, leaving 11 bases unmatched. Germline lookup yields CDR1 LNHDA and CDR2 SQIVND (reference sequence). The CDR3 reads CASHGLAGVLGQFF. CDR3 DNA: TGTGCCAGCCATGGACTAGCGGGAGTTTTGGGGCAGTTCTTC. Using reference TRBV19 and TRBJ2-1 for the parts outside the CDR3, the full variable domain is DGGITQSPKYLFRKEGQNVTLSCEQNLNHDAMYWYRQDPGQGLRLIYYSQIVNDFQKGDIAEGYSVSREKKESFPLTVTSAQKNPTAFYLCASHGLAGVLGQFFGPGTRLTVL.

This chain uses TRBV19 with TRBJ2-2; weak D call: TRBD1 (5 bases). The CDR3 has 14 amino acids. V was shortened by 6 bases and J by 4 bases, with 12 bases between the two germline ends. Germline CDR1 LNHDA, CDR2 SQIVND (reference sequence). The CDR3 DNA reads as TGTGCCAGTAGGCCCAGGGATGCCACCGGGGAGCTGTTTTTT. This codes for CASRPRDATGELFF.

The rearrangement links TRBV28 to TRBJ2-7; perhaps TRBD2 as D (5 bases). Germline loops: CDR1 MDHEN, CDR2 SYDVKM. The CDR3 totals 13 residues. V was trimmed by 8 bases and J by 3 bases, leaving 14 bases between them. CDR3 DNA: TGTGCCAGCCAAAGCGGCACCATCTACGAGCAGTACTTC. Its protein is CASQSGTIYEQYF.

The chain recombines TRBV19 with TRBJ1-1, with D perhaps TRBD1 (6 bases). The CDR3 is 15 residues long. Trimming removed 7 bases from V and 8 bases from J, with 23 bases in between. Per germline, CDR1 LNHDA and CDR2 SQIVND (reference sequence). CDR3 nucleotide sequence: TGTGCCAGTACCCGTGGGACACAGACCCTATCCGAAGCTTTCTTT. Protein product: CASTRGTQTLSEAFF.

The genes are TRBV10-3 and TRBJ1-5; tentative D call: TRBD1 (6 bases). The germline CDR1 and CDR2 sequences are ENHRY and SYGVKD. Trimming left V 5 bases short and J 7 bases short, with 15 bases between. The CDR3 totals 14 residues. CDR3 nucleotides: TGTGCCATCAGTCCCGGGGGGGCAGGACAGCCCCAGCATTTT. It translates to CAISPGGAGQPQHF.

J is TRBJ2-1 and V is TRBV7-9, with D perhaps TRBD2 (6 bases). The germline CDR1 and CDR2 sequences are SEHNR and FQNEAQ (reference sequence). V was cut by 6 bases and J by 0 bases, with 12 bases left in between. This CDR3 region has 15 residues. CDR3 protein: CASSWDWSSYNEQFF. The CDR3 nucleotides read TGTGCCAGCAGTTGGGACTGGAGCTCCTACAATGAGCAGTTCTTC.

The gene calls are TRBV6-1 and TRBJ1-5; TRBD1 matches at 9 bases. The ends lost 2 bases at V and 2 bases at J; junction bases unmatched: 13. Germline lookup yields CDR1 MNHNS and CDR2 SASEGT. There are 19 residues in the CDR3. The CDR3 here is CASSESGTGWGIGNQPQHF. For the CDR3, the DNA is TGTGCCAGCAGTGAATCCGGGACAGGGTGGGGGATAGGCAATCAGCCCCAGCATTTT.

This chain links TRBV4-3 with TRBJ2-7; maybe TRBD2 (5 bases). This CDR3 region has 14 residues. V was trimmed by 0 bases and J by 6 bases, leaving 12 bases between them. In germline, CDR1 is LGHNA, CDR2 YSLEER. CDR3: CASSQEILGGEQYF. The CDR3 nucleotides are TGCGCCAGCAGCCAAGAAATATTAGGAGGCGAGCAGTACTTC.

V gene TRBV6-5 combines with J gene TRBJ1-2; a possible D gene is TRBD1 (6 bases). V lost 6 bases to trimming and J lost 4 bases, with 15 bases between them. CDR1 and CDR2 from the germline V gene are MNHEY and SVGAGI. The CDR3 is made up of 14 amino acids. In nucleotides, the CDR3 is TGTGCCAGCAGCAACCGGGGGGCGGTCTATGGCTACACCTTC. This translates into CASSNRGAVYGYTF.

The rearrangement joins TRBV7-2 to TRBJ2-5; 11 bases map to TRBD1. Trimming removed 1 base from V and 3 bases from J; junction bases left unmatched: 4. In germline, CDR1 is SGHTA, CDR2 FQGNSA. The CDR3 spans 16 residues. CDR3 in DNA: TGTGCCAGCAGCTTAGGGGACAGGGGGAGGGAAGAGACCCAGTACTTC. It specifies CASSLGDRGREETQYF. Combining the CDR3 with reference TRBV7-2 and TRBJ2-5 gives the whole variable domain GAGVSQSPSNKVTEKGKDVELRCDPISGHTALYWYRQSLGQGLEFLIYFQGNSAPDKSGLPSDRFSAERTGGSVSTLTIQRTQQEDSAVYLCASSLGDRGREETQYFGPGTRLLVL.

CDR3 in amino acids: CASSLTSGSLGDTQYF. In nucleotides, the CDR3 is TGTGCCAGCAGCTTGACTAGCGGGAGTCTAGGGGATACGCAGTATTTT. The chain couples TRBV5-5 to TRBJ2-3, with 11 bases identical to TRBD2. The CDR3 spans 16 residues. CDR1 is SGHKS, CDR2 YYEKEE, per germline (reference sequence). Losses at the gene ends were 1 base for V and 6 bases for J; bases not matched to a gene: 7.

CDR3 sequence reads: CASSREGSREQYF. CDR3 DNA sequence: TGTGCCAGCAGCCGGGAGGGAAGTCGCGAGCAGTACTTC. This rearrangement joins TRBV14 to TRBJ2-7; 7 positions agree with TRBD2. CDR3 length: 13 amino acids. Germline V lookup: CDR1 SGHDN, CDR2 FVKESK. Germline trimming cut 4 bases from V and 6 bases from J; bases unmatched to any gene: 6.

CDR3: CASSYSAGKERFF. As DNA, the CDR3 is TGTGCCAGCAGTTACTCTGCGGGAAAAGAAAGGTTCTTC. V gene TRBV6-5 combines with J gene TRBJ2-1; tentatively, D is TRBD2 (6 bases). Trimming removed 0 bases at V and 15 bases at J, with 15 bases between. The CDR3 length is 13 residues. Germline V gives CDR1 MNHEY, CDR2 SVGAGI.

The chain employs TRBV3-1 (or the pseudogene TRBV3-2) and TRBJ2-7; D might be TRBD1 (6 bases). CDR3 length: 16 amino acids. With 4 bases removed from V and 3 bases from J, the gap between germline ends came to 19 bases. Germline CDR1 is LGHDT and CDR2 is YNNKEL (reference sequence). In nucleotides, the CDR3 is TGTGCCAGCAGCCCCACCTCCGGGACATATAACTACGAGCAGTACTTC. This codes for CASSPTSGTYNYEQYF.

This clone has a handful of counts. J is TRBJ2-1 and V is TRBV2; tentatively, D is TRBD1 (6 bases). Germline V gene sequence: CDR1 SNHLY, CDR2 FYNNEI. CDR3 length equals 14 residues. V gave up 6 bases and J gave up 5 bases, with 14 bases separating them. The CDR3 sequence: CASRKDGQNNEQFF. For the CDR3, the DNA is TGTGCCAGCAGAAAGGACGGACAGAACAATGAGCAGTTCTTC.

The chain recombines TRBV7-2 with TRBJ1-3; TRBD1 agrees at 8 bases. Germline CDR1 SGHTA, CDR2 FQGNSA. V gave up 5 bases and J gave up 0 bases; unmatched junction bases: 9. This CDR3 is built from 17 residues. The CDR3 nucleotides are TGTGCCAGCAGCCCTACCACAGGGGGGCCCTCTGGAAACACCATATATTTT. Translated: CASSPTTGGPSGNTIYF.

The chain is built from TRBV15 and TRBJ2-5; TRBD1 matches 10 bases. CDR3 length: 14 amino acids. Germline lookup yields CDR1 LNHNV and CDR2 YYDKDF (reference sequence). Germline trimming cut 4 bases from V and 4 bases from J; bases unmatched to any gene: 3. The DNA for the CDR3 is TGTGCCACCAGCACCCGGGACAGGGGAGAGACCCAGTACTTC. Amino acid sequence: CATSTRDRGETQYF.

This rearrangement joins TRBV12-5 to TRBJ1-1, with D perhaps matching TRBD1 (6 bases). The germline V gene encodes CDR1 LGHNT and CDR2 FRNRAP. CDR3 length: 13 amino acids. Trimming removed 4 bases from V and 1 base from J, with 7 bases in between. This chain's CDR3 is CASGWGQNTEAFF. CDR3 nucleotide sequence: TGTGCTAGTGGTTGGGGACAGAACACTGAAGCTTTCTTT.

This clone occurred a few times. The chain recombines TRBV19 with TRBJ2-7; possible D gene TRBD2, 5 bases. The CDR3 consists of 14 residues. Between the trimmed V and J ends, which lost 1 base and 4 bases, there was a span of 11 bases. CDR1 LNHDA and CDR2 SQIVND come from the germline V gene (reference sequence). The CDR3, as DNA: TGTGCCAGTAGTATAGCTGGACTGCCATACGAGCAGTACTTC. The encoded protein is CASSIAGLPYEQYF.

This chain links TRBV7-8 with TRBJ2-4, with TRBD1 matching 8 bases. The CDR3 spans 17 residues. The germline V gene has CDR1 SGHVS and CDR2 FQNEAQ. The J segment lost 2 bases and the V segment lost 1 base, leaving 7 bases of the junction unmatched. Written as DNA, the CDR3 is TGTGCCAGCAGCTTAGTCCGGACAGGGCAGTCCAAAAACATTCAGTACTTC. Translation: CASSLVRTGQSKNIQYF.